The 9 T cell receptor beta chains reported below all come from one sample, sequenced in a study of OX40 agonist ivuxolimab in advanced cancers. The table came from immunoSEQ multiplex PCR; TCRdb's copy has only in-frame clones and leaves some out. This table has under 85,000 clones, over 75% appearing once. This specimen was CD4+ or CD8+ T cells sorted from blood, taken in a trial of the OX40 agonist ivuxolimab. The receptors derive from an adult with an advanced solid tumor such as melanoma, head and neck, liver or kidney cancer.

V and J are TRBV15 and TRBJ2-2; D ambiguous. The ends were cut back, 0 bases at V and 8 bases at J, with 13 bases in the middle. Germline V gene data show CDR1 as LNHNV and CDR2 as YYDKDF (reference sequence). CDR3 length equals 15 residues. Written as DNA, the CDR3 is TGTGCCACCAGCAGAGATATGGCCCTATCAGGGGAGCTGTTTTTT. This sequence encodes CATSRDMALSGELFF. Full variable domain (remainder filled in from reference TRBV15 and TRBJ2-2): DAMVIQNPRYQVTQFGKPVTLSCSQTLNHNVMYWYQQKSSQAPKLLFHYYDKDFNNEADTPDNFQSRRPNTSFCFLDIRSPGLGDTAMYLCATSRDMALSGELFFGEGSRLTVL.

V is TRBV6-5 and J is TRBJ2-7; a weak D match, TRBD2 (6 bases). Germline-derived CDR1 and CDR2 are MNHEY and SVGAGI. The CDR3 runs to 14 residues. The V and J ends lost 4 bases and 2 bases respectively, with 12 bases between them. The DNA for the CDR3 is TGTGCCAGCAGTTCCGGGACTCGCGCCTACGAGCAGTACTTC. Translating gives CASSSGTRAYEQYF.

This clone was found once. The rearrangement joins TRBV19 to TRBJ1-3; TRBD1 might be the D (6 bases). In germline, CDR1 is LNHDA, CDR2 SQIVND (reference sequence). The CDR3 spans 15 residues. Trimming shortened V by 4 bases and J by 0 bases, and 10 bases separated the two germline ends. The CDR3 sequence is CASSRQETSGNTIYF. CDR3 bases: TGTGCCAGTAGTAGACAGGAAACCTCTGGAAACACCATATATTTT.

The CDR3 spells CASSEPSRSSYEQYF. In DNA form, the CDR3 reads TGCGCCAGCAGTGAACCTAGTCGTAGCTCCTACGAGCAGTACTTC. This chain uses TRBV10-2 with TRBJ2-7; D not resolved. Per the germline V gene, CDR1 is WSHSY and CDR2 is SAAADI. The CDR3 spans 15 residues. The germline V and J ends were trimmed by 3 bases and 0 bases, with 12 bases remaining between them.

This clone was observed a single time. This chain connects TRBV6-6 to TRBJ1-2, with a weak D call TRBD1 (5 bases). V was trimmed by 6 bases and J by 8 bases, leaving 19 bases between them. The CDR3 spans 14 residues. Per the germline V gene, CDR1 is MNHNY and CDR2 is SVGAGI (reference sequence). The CDR3 DNA follows: TGTGCCAGCAGCAATGCCGGGGCCCTGAAGGGCTACACCTTC. Its protein is CASSNAGALKGYTF.

The chain uses TRBV6-4 and TRBJ1-1; D remains ambiguous. Germline loops: CDR1 MRHNA, CDR2 SNTAGT. Trimming stripped 6 bases from V and 4 bases from J, with 18 bases between. The CDR3 contains 15 residues. CDR3 DNA sequence: TGTGCCAGCAGACGAGAGGGAGGTGAGGGCACTGAAGCTTTCTTT. Translated: CASRREGGEGTEAFF.

The chain links TRBV27 to TRBJ1-5; 11 bases map to TRBD1. Germline-derived CDR1 and CDR2 are MNHEY and SMNVEV (reference sequence). The junction had 3 bases not matched to a gene; V was cut back by 0 bases and J by 5 bases. The CDR3 sequence is 16 residues long. The CDR3 sequence is CASSLSGQGAHQPQHF. The CDR3 DNA reads as TGTGCCAGCAGTTTATCCGGACAGGGGGCCCATCAGCCCCAGCATTTT.

V and J are TRBV5-1 and TRBJ1-1; a weak D match, TRBD1 (5 bases). CDR1 and CDR2 from the germline V gene are SGHRS and YFSETQ. V was pared by 4 bases and J by 4 bases, with 14 bases between. The CDR3 runs to 14 residues. CDR3 residues: CASSPLGTGTEAFF. The CDR3 DNA reads TGCGCCAGCAGCCCTCTGGGGACGGGCACTGAAGCTTTCTTT.

The J gene is TRBJ1-1, the V gene TRBV27; D remains ambiguous. The CDR3 covers 15 residues. Germline V gene data show CDR1 as MNHEY and CDR2 as SMNVEV (reference sequence). V lost 2 bases to trimming and J lost 2 bases, with 12 bases between them. DNA of the CDR3: TGTGCCAGCAGTTTAGTTAGACGGCCAAACACTGAAGCTTTCTTT. This translates into CASSLVRRPNTEAFF.